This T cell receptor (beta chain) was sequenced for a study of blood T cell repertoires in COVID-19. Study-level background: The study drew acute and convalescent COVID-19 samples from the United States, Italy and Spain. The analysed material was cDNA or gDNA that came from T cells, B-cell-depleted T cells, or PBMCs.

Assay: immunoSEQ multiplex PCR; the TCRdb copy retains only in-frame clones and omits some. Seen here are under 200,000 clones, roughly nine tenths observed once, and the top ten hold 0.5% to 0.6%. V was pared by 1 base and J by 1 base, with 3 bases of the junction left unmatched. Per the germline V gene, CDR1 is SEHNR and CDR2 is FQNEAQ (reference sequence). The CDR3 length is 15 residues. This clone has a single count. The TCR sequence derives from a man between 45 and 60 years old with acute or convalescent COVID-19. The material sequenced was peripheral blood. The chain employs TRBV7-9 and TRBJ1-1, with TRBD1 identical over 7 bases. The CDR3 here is CASSLETGPNTEAFF. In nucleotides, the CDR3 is TGTGCCAGCAGCTTAGAGACAGGGCCGAACACTGAAGCTTTCTTT. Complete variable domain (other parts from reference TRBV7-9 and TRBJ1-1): DTGVSQNPRHKITKRGQNVTFRCDPISEHNRLYWYRQTLGQGPEFLTYFQNEAQLEKSRLLSDRFSAERPKGSFSTLEIQRTEQGDSAMYLCASSLETGPNTEAFFGQGTRLTVV.